This record covers a single T cell receptor beta chain. Its specificity is unknown. The read falls 3 residues short of the CDR3 end, and the missing part is taken from the germline J gene. TCRdb keeps only in-frame clones here, not all; method: immunoSEQ multiplex PCR. Recorded here are roughly 30,000 clones; the top ten clones represent roughly 4.2%. HPV was found by MY09/MY11 PCR and dot-blot genotyping. The data belong to a study of T cells in women clearing cervical HPV infection. Study-wide context: With HLA typing for only a few women, HLA confounding remains possible. Points from the study as a whole: Effector/memory and HPV-specific T cells were not isolated, and association timing is unknown.

Trimming removed 4 bases from V and 3 bases from J, with 9 bases in between. Germline-derived CDR1 and CDR2 are MNHEY and SVGEGT. This CDR3 region has 14 residues. The sequenced material came from blood buffy coat. The sequence was collected from a woman between 18 and 69 years old with a cervical HPV16 infection that either progressed to CIN3+ or cleared (not recorded which). The chain uses TRBV6-2 or TRBV6-3 and TRBJ2-2; D is undetermined. The CDR3 bases that were read are TGTGCCAGCAGTTCAGGCCGCGACACCGGGGAG. Translating it yields CASSSGRDTGE. The full CDR3 protein is CASSSGRDTGELFF.